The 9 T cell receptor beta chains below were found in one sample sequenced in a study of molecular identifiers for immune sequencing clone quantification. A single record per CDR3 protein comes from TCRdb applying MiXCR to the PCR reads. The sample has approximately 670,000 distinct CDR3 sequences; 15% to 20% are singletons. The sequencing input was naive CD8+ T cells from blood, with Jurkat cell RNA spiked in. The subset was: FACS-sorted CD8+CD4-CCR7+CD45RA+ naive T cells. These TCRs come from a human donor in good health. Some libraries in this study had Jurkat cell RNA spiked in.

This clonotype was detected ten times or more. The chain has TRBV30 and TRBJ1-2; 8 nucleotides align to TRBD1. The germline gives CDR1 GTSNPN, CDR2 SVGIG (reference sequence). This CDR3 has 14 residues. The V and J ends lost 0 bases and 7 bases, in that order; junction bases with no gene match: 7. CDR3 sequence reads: CAWSVSTGDFGYTF. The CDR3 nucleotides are TGTGCCTGGAGTGTATCGACAGGGGATTTTGGCTACACCTTC.

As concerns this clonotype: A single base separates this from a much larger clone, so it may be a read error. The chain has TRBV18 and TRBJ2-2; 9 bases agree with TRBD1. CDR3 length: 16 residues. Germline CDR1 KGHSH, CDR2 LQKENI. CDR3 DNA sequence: TGTGCCAGCTCACCAACTGGGACAGGGCTCACCGGGGGGCTGTTTTTT. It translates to CASSPTGTGLTGGLFF.

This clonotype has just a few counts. CDR3 coding DNA: TGTGCCAGCAGCTTGACTAGCGAGACAGATACGCAGTATTTT. This translates into CASSLTSETDTQYF. The V and J genes are TRBV5-6 and TRBJ2-3; 7 nucleotides line up with TRBD2. J was trimmed by 3 bases and V by 1 base; bases with no gene match: 2. The CDR3 is made up of 14 amino acids. Germline CDR1 and CDR2: SGHDT and YYEEEE.

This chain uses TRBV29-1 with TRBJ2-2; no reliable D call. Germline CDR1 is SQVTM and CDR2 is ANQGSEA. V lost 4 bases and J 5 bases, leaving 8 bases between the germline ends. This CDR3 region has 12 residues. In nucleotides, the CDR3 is TGCAGCGTTGTACTTGAAACCGGGGAGCTGTTTTTT. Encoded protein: CSVVLETGELFF.

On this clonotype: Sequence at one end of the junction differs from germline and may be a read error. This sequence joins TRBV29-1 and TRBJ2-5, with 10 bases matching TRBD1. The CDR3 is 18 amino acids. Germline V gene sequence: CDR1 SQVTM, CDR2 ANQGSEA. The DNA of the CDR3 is TGCAGCGTTGTGGGTGGGGTAACCGACAGGGGGCGCGCGGAGACCCGGTACTTC. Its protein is CSVVGGVTDRGRAETRYF. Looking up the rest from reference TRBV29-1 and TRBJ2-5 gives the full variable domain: SAVISQKPSRDICQRGTSLTIQCQVDSQVTMMFWYRQQPGQSLTLIATANQGSEATYESGFVIDKFPISRPNLTFSTLTVSNMSPEDSSIYLCSVVGGVTDRGRAETRYFGPGTRLLVL.

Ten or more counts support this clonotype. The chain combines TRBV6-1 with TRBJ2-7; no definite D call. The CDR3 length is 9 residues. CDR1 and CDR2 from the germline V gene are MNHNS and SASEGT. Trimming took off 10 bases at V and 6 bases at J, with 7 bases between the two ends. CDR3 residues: CAIAPEQYF. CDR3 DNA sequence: TGTGCCATTGCCCCCGAGCAGTACTTC.

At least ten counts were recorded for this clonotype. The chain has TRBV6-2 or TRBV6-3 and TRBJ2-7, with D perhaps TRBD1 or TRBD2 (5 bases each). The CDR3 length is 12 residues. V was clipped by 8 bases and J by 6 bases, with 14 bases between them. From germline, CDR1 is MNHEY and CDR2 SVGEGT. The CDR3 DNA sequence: TGTGCCAGCGGCCAGGGAGTTGGCGAGCAGTACTTC. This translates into CASGQGVGEQYF.

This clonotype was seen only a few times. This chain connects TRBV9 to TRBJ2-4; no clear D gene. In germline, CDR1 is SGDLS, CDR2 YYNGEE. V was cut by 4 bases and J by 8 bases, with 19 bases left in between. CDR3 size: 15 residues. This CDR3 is CASSPGNPSLHIQYF. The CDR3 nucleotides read TGTGCCAGCAGCCCGGGTAATCCCTCGCTACACATTCAGTACTTC.

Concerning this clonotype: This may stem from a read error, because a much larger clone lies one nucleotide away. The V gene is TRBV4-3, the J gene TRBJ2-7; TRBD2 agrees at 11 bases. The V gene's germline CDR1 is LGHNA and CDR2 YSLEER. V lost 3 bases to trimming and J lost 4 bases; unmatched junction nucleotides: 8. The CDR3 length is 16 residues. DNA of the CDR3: TGCGCCAGCAGCCACACGGGTAGCGGGAGGGCGTACGAGCAGTACTTC. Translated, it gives CASSHTGSGRAYEQYF.